This T cell receptor beta chain was recorded in a study of T cell changes during pregnancy in multiple sclerosis. CDR1 is SQVTM and CDR2 is ANQGSEA in the germline V gene. V trimming: 4 bases; J trimming: 3 bases; junction bases outside the gene matches: 35. This CDR3 spans 23 amino acids. TCRdb's copy holds only in-frame clones and misses some; the assay was immunoSEQ multiplex PCR. The sample holds 55,000 to 80,000 clones, 90% to 95% seen once. This TCR came from a female donor with multiple sclerosis, enrolled in a pregnancy study. V is TRBV29-1 and J is TRBJ2-7; 8 nucleotides match TRBD1. Sequences were derived from CD8+ T cells from peripheral blood mononuclear cells, sampled in the second trimester of pregnancy. The CDR3: CSVAELNTLMGQATLGGFYEQYF. CDR3 bases: TGCAGCGTTGCCGAATTAAATACTTTAATGGGACAGGCAACGTTGGGGGGATTCTACGAGCAGTACTTC.